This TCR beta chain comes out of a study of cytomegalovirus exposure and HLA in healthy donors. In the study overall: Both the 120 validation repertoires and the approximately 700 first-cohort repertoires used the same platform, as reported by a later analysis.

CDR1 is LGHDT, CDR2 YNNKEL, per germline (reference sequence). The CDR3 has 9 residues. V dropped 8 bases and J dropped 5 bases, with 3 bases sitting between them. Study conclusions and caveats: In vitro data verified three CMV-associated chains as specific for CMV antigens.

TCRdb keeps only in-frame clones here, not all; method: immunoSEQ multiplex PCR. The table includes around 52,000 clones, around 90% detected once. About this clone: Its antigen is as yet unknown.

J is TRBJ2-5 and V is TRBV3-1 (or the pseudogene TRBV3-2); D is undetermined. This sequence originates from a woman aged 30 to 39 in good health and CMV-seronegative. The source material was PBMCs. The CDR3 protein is CASSETQYF. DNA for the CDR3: TGTGCCAGCTCGGAGACCCAGTACTTC.